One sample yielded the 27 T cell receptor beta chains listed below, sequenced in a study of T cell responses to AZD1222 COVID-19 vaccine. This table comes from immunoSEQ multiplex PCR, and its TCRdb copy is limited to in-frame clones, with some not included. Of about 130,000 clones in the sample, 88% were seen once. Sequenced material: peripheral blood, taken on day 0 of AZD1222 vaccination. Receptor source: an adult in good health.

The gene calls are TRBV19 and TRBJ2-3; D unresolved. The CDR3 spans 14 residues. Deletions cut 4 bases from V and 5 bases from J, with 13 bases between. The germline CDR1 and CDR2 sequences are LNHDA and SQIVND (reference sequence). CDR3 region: CASSRSRSRDTQYF. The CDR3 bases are TGTGCCAGTAGTAGGTCGAGGAGCCGAGATACGCAGTATTTT.

CDR3 sequence: CASSLAGVYSSYNSPLHF. CDR3 coding DNA: TGCGCCAGCAGCTTGGCCGGAGTTTACAGCTCCTATAATTCACCCCTCCACTTT. The chain combines TRBV5-1 with TRBJ1-6; D is undetermined. Looked up from germline, CDR1 is SGHRS and CDR2 is YFSETQ. The CDR3 covers 18 residues. The V end was cut by 0 bases, the J end by 0 bases, with 13 bases between. Full variable domain (remainder filled in from reference TRBV5-1 and TRBJ1-6): KAGVTQTPRYLIKTRGQQVTLSCSPISGHRSVSWYQQTPGQGLQFLFEYFSETQRNKGNFPGRFSGRQFSNSRSEMNVSTLELGDSALYLCASSLAGVYSSYNSPLHFGNGTRLTVT.

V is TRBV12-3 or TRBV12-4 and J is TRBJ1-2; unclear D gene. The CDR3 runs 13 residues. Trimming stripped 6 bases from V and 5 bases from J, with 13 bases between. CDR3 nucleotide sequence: TGTGCCAGCAGCCCTGGCCACACTTATGGCTACACCTTC. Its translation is CASSPGHTYGYTF.

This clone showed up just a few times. The CDR3 sequence is CASSQSGEGIQYF. As DNA, the CDR3 is TGTGCCAGCAGCCAATCAGGGGAGGGCATTCAGTACTTC. The rearrangement links TRBV3-1 (or the pseudogene TRBV3-2) to TRBJ2-4; D might be TRBD2 (7 bases). In germline, CDR1 is LGHDT, CDR2 YNNKEL (reference sequence). The CDR3 sequence is 13 residues long. The V end was cut by 2 bases, the J end by 9 bases, with 11 bases between.

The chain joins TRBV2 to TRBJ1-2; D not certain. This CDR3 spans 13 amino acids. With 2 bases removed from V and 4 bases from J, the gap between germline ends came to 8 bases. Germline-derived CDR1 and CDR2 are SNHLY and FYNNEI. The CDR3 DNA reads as TGTGCCAGCAGTGAACTAGCTATCTATGGCTACACCTTC. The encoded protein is CASSELAIYGYTF. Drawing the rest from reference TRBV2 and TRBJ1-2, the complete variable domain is EPEVTQTPSHQVTQMGQEVILRCVPISNHLYFYWYRQILGQKVEFLVSFYNNEISEKSEIFDDQFSVERPDGSNFTLKIRSTKLEDSAMYFCASSELAIYGYTFGSGTRLTVV.

The CDR3 region has the DNA TGTGCCAGCAGCTTGGGGCAGGGAGAAAAACTGTTTTTT. Translation gives CASSLGQGEKLFF. The chain joins TRBV5-6 to TRBJ1-4; a weak D match, TRBD1 (5 bases). CDR1 SGHDT and CDR2 YYEEEE come from the germline V gene. CDR3 length equals 13 residues. V lost 0 bases and J 8 bases, leaving 8 bases between the germline ends.

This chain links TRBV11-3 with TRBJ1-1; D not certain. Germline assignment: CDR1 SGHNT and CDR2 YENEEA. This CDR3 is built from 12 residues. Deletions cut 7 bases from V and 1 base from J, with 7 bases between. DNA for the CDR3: TGTGCCAGCACTAACGGGAACACTGAAGCTTTCTTT. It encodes CASTNGNTEAFF. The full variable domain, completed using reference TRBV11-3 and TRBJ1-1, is EAGVVQSPRYKIIEKKQPVAFWCNPISGHNTLYWYLQNLGQGPELLIRYENEEAVDDSQLPKDRFSAERLKGVDSTLKIQPAELGDSAVYLCASTNGNTEAFFGQGTRLTVV.

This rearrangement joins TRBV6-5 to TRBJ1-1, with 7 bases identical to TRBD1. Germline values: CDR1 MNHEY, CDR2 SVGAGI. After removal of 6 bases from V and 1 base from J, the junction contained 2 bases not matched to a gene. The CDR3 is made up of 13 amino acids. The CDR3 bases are TGTGCCAGCAGATGGACAGGGAACACTGAAGCTTTCTTT. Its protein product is CASRWTGNTEAFF.

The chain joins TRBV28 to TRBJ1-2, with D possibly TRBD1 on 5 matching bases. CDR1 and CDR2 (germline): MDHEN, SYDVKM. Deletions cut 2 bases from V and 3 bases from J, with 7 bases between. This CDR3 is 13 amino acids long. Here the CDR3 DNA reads TGTGCCAGCAGTTTAGGGGGACACTATGGCTACACCTTC. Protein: CASSLGGHYGYTF.

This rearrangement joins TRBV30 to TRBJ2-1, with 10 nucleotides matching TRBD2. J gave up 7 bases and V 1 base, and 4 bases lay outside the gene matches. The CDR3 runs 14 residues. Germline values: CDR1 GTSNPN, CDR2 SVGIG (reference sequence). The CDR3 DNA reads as TGTGCCTGGAGTGAAACTAGCGGGATGAATGAGCAGTTCTTC. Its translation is CAWSETSGMNEQFF. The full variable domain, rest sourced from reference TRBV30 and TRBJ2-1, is SQTIHQWPATLVQPVGSPLSLECTVEGTSNPNLYWYRQAAGRGLQLLFYSVGIGQISSEVPQNLSASRPQDRQFILSSKKLLLSDSGFYLCAWSETSGMNEQFFGPGTRLTVL.

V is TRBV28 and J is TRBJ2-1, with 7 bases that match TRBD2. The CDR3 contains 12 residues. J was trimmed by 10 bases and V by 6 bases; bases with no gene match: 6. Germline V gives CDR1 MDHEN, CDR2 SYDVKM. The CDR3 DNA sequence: TGTGCCAGCAGGTCGGGAGGTCTCGAGCAGTTCTTC. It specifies CASRSGGLEQFF.

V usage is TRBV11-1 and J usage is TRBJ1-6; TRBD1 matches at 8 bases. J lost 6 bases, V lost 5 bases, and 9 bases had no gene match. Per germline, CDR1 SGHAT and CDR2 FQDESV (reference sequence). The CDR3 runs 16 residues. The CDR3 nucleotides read TGTGCCAGCAGCCGGAGGACAGGGAACGGTAATTCACCCCTCCACTTT. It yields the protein CASSRRTGNGNSPLHF. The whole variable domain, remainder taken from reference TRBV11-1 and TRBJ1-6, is EAEVAQSPRYKITEKSQAVAFWCDPISGHATLYWYRQILGQGPELLVQFQDESVVDDSQLPKDRFSAERLKGVDSTLKIQPAELGDSAMYLCASSRRTGNGNSPLHFGNGTRLTVT.

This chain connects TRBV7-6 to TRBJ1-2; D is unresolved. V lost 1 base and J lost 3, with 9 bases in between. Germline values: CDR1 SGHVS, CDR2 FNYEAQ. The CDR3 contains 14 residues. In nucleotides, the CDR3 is TGTGCCAGCAGCTTAGGATCAGGTTACTATGGCTACACCTTC. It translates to CASSLGSGYYGYTF. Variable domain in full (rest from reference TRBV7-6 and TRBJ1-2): GAGVSQSPRYKVTKRGQDVALRCDPISGHVSLYWYRQALGQGPEFLTYFNYEAQQDKSGLPNDRFSAERPEGSISTLTIQRTEQRDSAMYRCASSLGSGYYGYTFGSGTRLTVV.

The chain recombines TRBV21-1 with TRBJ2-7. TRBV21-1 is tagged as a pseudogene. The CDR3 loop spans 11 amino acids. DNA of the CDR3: TGTGCCAGCAGCAGTGGTGACGAGCAGTACTTC. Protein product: CASSSGDEQYF.

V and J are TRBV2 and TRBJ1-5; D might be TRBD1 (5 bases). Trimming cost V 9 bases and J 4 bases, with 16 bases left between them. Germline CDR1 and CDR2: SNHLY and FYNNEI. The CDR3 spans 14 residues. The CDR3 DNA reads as TGTGCCAGTACCGGGACGACCCCTAATCAGCCCCAGCATTTT. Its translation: CASTGTTPNQPQHF.

The CDR3 coding sequence is TGTGCCAGTAGTATAAGGGAAAGACCACCTAGCAATCAGCCCCAGCATTTT. Translated, it gives CASSIRERPPSNQPQHF. This chain links TRBV19 with TRBJ1-5; the D is unclear. With 2 bases removed from V and 0 bases from J, the gap between germline ends came to 14 bases. The CDR3 runs 17 residues. Germline CDR1 and CDR2: LNHDA and SQIVND (reference sequence). Filled out from reference TRBV19 and TRBJ1-5, the complete variable domain reads DGGITQSPKYLFRKEGQNVTLSCEQNLNHDAMYWYRQDPGQGLRLIYYSQIVNDFQKGDIAEGYSVSREKKESFPLTVTSAQKNPTAFYLCASSIRERPPSNQPQHFGDGTRLSIL.

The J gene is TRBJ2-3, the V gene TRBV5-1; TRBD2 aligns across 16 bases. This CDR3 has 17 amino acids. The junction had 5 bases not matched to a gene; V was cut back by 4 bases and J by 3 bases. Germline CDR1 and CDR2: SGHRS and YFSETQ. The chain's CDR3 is CASSPGLAGGITDTQYF. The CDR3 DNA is TGCGCCAGCAGCCCGGGACTAGCGGGGGGGATTACAGATACGCAGTATTTT.

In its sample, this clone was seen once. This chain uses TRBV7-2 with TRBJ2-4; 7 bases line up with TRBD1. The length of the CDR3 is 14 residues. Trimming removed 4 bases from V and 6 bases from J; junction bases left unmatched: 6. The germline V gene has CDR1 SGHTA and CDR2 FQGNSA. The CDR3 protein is CASSSTRQGNIQYF. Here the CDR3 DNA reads TGTGCCAGCAGCTCGACCAGACAGGGAAACATTCAGTACTTC.

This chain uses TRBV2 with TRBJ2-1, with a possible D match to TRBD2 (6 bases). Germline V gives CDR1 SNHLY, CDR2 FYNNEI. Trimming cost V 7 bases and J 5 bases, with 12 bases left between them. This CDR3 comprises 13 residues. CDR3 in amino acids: CASKAEGNNEQFF. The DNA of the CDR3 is TGTGCCAGCAAGGCGGAGGGTAACAATGAGCAGTTCTTC.

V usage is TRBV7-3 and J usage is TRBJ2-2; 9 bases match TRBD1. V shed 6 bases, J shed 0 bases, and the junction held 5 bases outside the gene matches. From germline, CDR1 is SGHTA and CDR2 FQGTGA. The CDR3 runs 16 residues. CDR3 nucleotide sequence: TGTGCCAGCAGGACAGGGGGGACAGCGAACACCGGGGAGCTGTTTTTT. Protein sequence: CASRTGGTANTGELFF.

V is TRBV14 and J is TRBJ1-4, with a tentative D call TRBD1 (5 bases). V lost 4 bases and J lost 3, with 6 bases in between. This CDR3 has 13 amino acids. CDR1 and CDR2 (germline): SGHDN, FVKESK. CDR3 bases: TGTGCCAGCAGCCGGGGACCTAATGAAAAACTGTTTTTT. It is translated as CASSRGPNEKLFF.

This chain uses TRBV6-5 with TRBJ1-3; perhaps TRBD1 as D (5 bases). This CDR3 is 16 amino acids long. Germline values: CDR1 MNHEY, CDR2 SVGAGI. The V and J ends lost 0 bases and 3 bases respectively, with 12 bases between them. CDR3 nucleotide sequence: TGTGCCAGCAGTTACTCGGCGCCGGGGGATGGAAACACCATATATTTT. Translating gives CASSYSAPGDGNTIYF.

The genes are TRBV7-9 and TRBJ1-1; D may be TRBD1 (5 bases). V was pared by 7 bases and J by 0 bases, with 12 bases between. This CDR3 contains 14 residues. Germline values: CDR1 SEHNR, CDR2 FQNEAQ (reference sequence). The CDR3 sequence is CASKPGPMNTEAFF. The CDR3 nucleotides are TGTGCCAGCAAGCCGGGACCTATGAACACTGAAGCTTTCTTT.

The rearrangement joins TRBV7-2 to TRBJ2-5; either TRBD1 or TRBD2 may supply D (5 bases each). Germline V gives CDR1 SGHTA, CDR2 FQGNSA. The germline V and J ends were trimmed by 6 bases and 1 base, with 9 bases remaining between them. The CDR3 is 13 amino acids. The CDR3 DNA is TGTGCCAGCAGTGTCGGGGCCCAAGAGACCCAGTACTTC. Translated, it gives CASSVGAQETQYF.

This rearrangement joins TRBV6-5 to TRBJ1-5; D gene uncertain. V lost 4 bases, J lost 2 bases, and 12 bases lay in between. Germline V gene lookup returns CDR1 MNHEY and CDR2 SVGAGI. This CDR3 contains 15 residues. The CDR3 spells CASSSRFLGNQPQHF. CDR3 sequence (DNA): TGTGCCAGCAGTTCGAGATTTTTAGGCAATCAGCCCCAGCATTTT.

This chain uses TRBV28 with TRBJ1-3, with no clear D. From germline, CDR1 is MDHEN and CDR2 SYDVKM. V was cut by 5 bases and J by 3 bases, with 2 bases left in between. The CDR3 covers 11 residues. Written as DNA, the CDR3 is TGTGCCAGCAGTCGTGGAAACACCATATATTTT. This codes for CASSRGNTIYF.

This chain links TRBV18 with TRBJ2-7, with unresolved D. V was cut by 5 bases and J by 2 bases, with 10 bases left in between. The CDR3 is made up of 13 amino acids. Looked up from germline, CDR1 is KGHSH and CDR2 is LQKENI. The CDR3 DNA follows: TGTGCCAGCTCATGGGCCGAAGCCTACGAGCAGTACTTC. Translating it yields CASSWAEAYEQYF.